These T cell receptor beta chains were read from a single sample in a study of CD8 T cells in ankylosing spondylitis. A single record per CDR3 protein comes from TCRdb applying MiXCR to the 5' RACE reads. The profile shows nearly 350,000 distinct CDR3 sequences, around 15% of them singletons. Sequencing was performed on blood, either unsorted or a sorted T cell fraction (not recorded which). The receptor set was obtained from a male donor with ankylosing spondylitis or in good health (not recorded which). The CDR3 runs from the conserved cysteine through the conserved F or W. The order of the fields is clone size, D gene, V gene, J gene, CDR3 protein, CDR3 DNA. The D gene is left open where the match is weak. Where a row states a size, it is once, few, many or the class of an expanded clone; other rows omit it.

size: many; D: NA; V: TRBV12-3/TRBV12-4; J: TRBJ2-7; CDR3: CASSISGQGSYEQYF; DNA: TGTGCCAGCAGTATATCGGGGCAGGGCTCCTACGAGCAGTACTTC
size: few; D: NA; V: TRBV24-1; J: TRBJ2-1; CDR3: CATSGAGLDEQFF; DNA: TGTGCCACCAGTGGCGCAGGGTTGGATGAGCAGTTCTTC
size: NA; D: TRBD2; V: TRBV11-2; J: TRBJ2-3; CDR3: CASSFPRGRTDTQYF; DNA: TGTGCCAGCAGCTTCCCGCGGGGGAGGACAGATACGCAGTATTTT
size: few; D: TRBD2; V: TRBV20-1; J: TRBJ2-7; CDR3: CSARTSVKMGEQYF; DNA: TGCAGTGCTAGGACTAGCGTGAAAATGGGTGAGCAGTACTTC
size: few; D: TRBD1; V: TRBV2; J: TRBJ1-2; CDR3: CASSGGQAYGYTF; DNA: TGTGCCAGCAGTGGGGGACAGGCCTATGGCTACACCTTC
size: few; D: TRBD1; V: TRBV18; J: TRBJ2-7; CDR3: CASSPDRTGEQYF; DNA: TGTGCCAGCTCACCGGACAGGACCGGCGAGCAGTACTTC
size: few; D: NA; V: TRBV6-1; J: TRBJ2-3; CDR3: CASRSRDITDTQYF; DNA: TGTGCCAGCAGATCGCGGGATATCACAGATACGCAGTATTTT
size: NA; D: NA; V: TRBV11-1; J: TRBJ1-5; CDR3: CASSIFRARGGSNQPQHF; DNA: TGTGCCAGCAGCATATTCCGGGCCCGAGGGGGTAGCAATCAGCCCCAGCATTTT
size: few; D: NA; V: TRBV7-2; J: TRBJ2-2; CDR3: CASSQILGTTGELFF; DNA: TGTGCCAGCAGTCAAATTCTGGGTACCACCGGGGAGCTGTTTTTT
size: many; D: TRBD1; V: TRBV5-1; J: TRBJ2-7; CDR3: CASSLEGQGVYEQYF; DNA: TGCGCCAGCAGCTTGGAGGGACAGGGGGTCTACGAGCAGTACTTC
size: NA; D: NA; V: TRBV15; J: TRBJ1-6; CDR3: CATGRRGWEDSPLHF; DNA: TGTGCCACCGGAAGGCGGGGATGGGAAGATTCACCCCTCCACTTT
size: NA; D: NA; V: TRBV20-1; J: TRBJ2-7; CDR3: CSAQPHRLEQYF; DNA: TGCAGTGCTCAGCCCCATCGGCTAGAGCAGTACTTC
size: NA; D: NA; V: TRBV30; J: TRBJ2-7; CDR3: CAWSEDGYEQYF; DNA: TGTGCCTGGAGCGAGGACGGTTACGAGCAGTACTTC
size: NA; D: NA; V: TRBV7-9; J: TRBJ1-2; CDR3: CASSLQRYGYTF; DNA: TGTGCCAGCAGCTTGCAACGTTACGGCTACACCTTC
size: NA; D: NA; V: TRBV5-1; J: TRBJ2-7; CDR3: CASGPSSYEQYF; DNA: TGCGCCAGCGGGCCTAGCTCCTACGAGCAGTACTTC
size: NA; D: TRBD1; V: TRBV3-1; J: TRBJ1-2; CDR3: CASSQAGQGRGYTF; DNA: TGTGCCAGCAGCCAAGCCGGACAGGGGAGAGGCTACACCTTC
size: many; D: TRBD2; V: TRBV5-1; J: TRBJ2-2; CDR3: CASSLGLAGNTGELFF; DNA: TGCGCCAGCAGCTTAGGGCTAGCGGGAAACACCGGGGAGCTGTTTTTT
size: few; D: NA; V: TRBV6-1; J: TRBJ1-2; CDR3: CASSEYGGLRGGYTF; DNA: TGTGCCAGCAGTGAATATGGTGGACTCAGGGGAGGCTACACCTTC
size: NA; D: NA; V: TRBV1; J: TRBJ2-4; CDR3: CTSSRPLAKNIQYF; DNA: TGCACCAGCAGCCGACCGCTAGCCAAAAACATTCAGTACTTC
size: NA; D: TRBD1; V: TRBV5-1; J: TRBJ1-2; CDR3: CASSLASIDRVGGYTF; DNA: TGCGCCAGCAGCTTGGCCTCCATTGACAGGGTAGGAGGCTACACCTTC
size: few; D: TRBD1; V: TRBV5-1; J: TRBJ2-3; CDR3: CASSFNSGQGATDTQYF; DNA: TGCGCCAGCAGCTTTAACTCCGGCCAGGGGGCCACAGATACGCAGTATTTT
size: few; D: TRBD1; V: TRBV19; J: TRBJ2-7; CDR3: CASPGRDRFYEQYF; DNA: TGTGCCAGCCCAGGCCGGGACAGGTTCTACGAGCAGTACTTC
size: many; D: TRBD2; V: TRBV9; J: TRBJ2-3; CDR3: CATTASGTRTDTQYF; DNA: TGTGCCACAACGGCTAGCGGGACCCGCACAGATACGCAGTATTTT
size: NA; D: NA; V: TRBV7-9; J: TRBJ1-4; CDR3: CASSLSGQPNEKLFF; DNA: TGTGCCAGCAGCTTATCCGGACAGCCTAATGAAAAACTGTTTTTT
size: few; D: NA; V: TRBV20-1; J: TRBJ2-7; CDR3: CSAQKTVDEQYF; DNA: TGCAGTGCTCAAAAGACGGTAGACGAGCAGTACTTC
size: NA; D: NA; V: TRBV11-2; J: TRBJ2-1; CDR3: CASSFGGESSYNEQFF; DNA: TGTGCCAGCAGCTTCGGCGGGGAGAGCTCCTACAATGAGCAGTTCTTC